These 5 T cell receptor beta chains came from one sample sequenced in a study of patients and donors after allogeneic stem cell transplantation. TCRdb called the RT-PCR reads again in MiXCR, with one record for every CDR3 protein. This sample has around 170,000 distinct CDR3 sequences; more than 20% occur once, and the top ten carry roughly 26%. The sequenced material came from blood, either unsorted or a sorted T cell fraction (not recorded which). The receptors come from a human donor who was either an allogeneic HSCT recipient or a stem cell or donor lymphocyte infusion donor (not recorded which). It is not recorded whose cells these are; they may come from a transplant donor.

The table lists this clonotype with a few counts. The chain is built from TRBV25-1 and TRBJ2-5, with no clear D. The germline V gene has CDR1 MGHDK and CDR2 SYGVNS. The CDR3 loop spans 13 amino acids. V was cut by 3 bases and J by 1 base, with 6 bases left in between. CDR3 protein: CASSDPGQETQYF. The CDR3 DNA reads as TGTGCCAGCAGTGATCCGGGCCAAGAGACCCAGTACTTC.

This rearrangement joins TRBV29-1 to TRBJ2-1; 10 bases map to TRBD1. CDR1 is SQVTM, CDR2 ANQGSEA, per germline. V was pared by 5 bases and J by 3 bases, with 1 base of the junction left unmatched. The CDR3 runs 13 residues. CDR3 coding DNA: TGCAGCGTTTGGGACAGGGGCTACAATGAGCAGTTCTTC. Residues: CSVWDRGYNEQFF.

The CDR3 DNA is TGTGCCAGCAGCCCACACGGAGGATCCTACGAGCAGTACTTC. Translating gives CASSPHGGSYEQYF. The gene calls are TRBV9 and TRBJ2-7; tentative D call: TRBD2 (5 bases). Germline CDR1 and CDR2: SGDLS and YYNGEE. The V end was cut by 4 bases, the J end by 1 base, with 12 bases between. The CDR3 spans 14 residues.

The chain uses TRBV11-2 and TRBJ2-7, with 7 bases aligning to TRBD1. The CDR3 runs 18 residues. The germline V gene encodes CDR1 SGHAT and CDR2 FQNNGV. Trimming removed 3 bases from V and 1 base from J; junction bases left unmatched: 15. CDR3 coding DNA: TGTGCCAGCAGCTTGACGTCGAAGGGGGCGCGGGTATCCTACGAGCAGTACTTC. It is translated as CASSLTSKGARVSYEQYF.

The V and J genes are TRBV18 and TRBJ1-5, with D possibly matching TRBD1 (5 bases). The CDR3 loop spans 14 amino acids. Germline CDR1 is KGHSH and CDR2 is LQKENI. The V gene lost 5 bases and the J gene lost 2 bases, with 10 bases spanning the gap. CDR3 sequence: CASSEVGGNQPQHF. DNA of the CDR3: TGTGCCAGCTCAGAGGTGGGGGGCAATCAGCCCCAGCATTTT.